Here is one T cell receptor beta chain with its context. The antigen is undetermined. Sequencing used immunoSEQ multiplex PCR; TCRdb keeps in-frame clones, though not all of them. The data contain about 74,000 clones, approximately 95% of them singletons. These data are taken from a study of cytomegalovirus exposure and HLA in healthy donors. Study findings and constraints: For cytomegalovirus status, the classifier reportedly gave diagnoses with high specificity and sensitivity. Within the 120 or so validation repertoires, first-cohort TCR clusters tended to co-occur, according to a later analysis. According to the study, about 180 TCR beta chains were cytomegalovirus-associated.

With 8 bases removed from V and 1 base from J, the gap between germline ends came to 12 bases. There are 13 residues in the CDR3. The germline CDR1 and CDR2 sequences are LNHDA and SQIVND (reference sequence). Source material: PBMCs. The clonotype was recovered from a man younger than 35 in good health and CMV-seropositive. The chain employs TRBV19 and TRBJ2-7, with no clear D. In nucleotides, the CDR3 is TGTGCCAGTGCGGATGGGTCTTCCTACGAGCAGTACTTC. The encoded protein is CASADGSSYEQYF.